This TCR beta chain was observed in a study of CD8 T cell repertoires and HIV-1 epitope variants. Overall study context: Tested: three Gag epitope families, Nef HW9 and YT9.

On this clone: Antigen unknown.

The assay was immunoSEQ multiplex PCR, and TCRdb's table has in-frame clones only and misses some. The sample has 4,500 or so clones; less than 70% are singletons. Trimming took 2 bases from V and 2 from J, leaving 7 bases between them. From germline, CDR1 is MNHEY and CDR2 SVGAGI. The CDR3 contains 14 residues. Sequenced sample: cultured CD8+ T cells derived from PBMCs. The origin of this receptor is a male donor with HIV. This rearrangement joins TRBV6-5 to TRBJ1-5; possible D gene TRBD1, 5 bases. The CDR3 DNA reads TGTGCCAGCAGTTACGGGGCGGGCAATCAGCCCCAGCATTTT. The encoded protein is CASSYGAGNQPQHF.